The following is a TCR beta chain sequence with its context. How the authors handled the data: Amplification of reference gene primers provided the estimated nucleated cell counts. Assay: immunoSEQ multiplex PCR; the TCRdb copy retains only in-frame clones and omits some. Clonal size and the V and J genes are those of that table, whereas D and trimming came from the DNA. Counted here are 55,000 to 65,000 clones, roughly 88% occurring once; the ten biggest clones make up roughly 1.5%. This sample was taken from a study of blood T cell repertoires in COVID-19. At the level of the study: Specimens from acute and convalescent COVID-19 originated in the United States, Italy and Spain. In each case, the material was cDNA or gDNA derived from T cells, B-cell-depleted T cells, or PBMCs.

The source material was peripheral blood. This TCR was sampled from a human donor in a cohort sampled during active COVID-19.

The CDR3 region has the DNA TGTGCCAGCAGTTACTCGCGGGGACTGAACACTGAAGCTTTCTTT. This gives the protein CASSYSRGLNTEAFF. The chain combines TRBV6-5 with TRBJ1-1, with D possibly being TRBD1 (5 bases). In germline, CDR1 is MNHEY, CDR2 SVGAGI. V lost 0 bases to trimming and J lost 0 bases, with 8 bases between them. This CDR3 has 15 amino acids.